The 15 T cell receptor beta chains presented below share a single source sample, sequenced in a study of regulatory T cells in long-lasting Graves disease. To make TCR beta libraries, researchers used iRepertoire HTBI primers and Arm-PCR of CDR3 regions. TCRdb analysed the multiplex PCR reads with MiXCR anew, one entry per CDR3 protein. Among hundreds of thousands of distinct CDR3 sequences listed, 20% to 25% were seen once. The time point denotes: persistent/refractory GD, antithyroid drugs over 5 years with positive TRAb. Scientists built the TCR library using RNA that was extracted from PBMCs. The sequencing used peripheral blood mononuclear cells (PBMCs), collected when the disease was refractory, from a patient treated with antithyroid drugs. These receptors all stem from a female donor with Graves disease.

This CDR3 reads CATSRERGLLTYEQYF. The CDR3 DNA is TGTGCCACCAGCAGAGAGAGGGGACTGCTGACCTACGAGCAGTACTTC. The chain carries TRBV15 and TRBJ2-7, with D perhaps TRBD2 (6 bases). V lost 0 bases and J lost 2, with 14 bases in between. Germline V lookup: CDR1 LNHNV, CDR2 YYDKDF (reference sequence). This CDR3 has 16 residues.

This clonotype appeared a single time. The chain recombines TRBV27 with TRBJ2-3, with D possibly matching TRBD2 (6 bases). Germline V gene lookup returns CDR1 MNHEY and CDR2 SMNVEV (reference sequence). The CDR3 length is 17 residues. V was shortened by 3 bases and J by 6 bases, with 22 bases between the two germline ends. The CDR3 DNA reads TGTGCCAGCAGTTTCCTCTGGGGGGACCTTGGTGAGGATACGCAGTATTTT. Translation gives CASSFLWGDLGEDTQYF.

This clonotype was observed at least ten times. In DNA, the CDR3 is TGTGCCAGCAGCCGAAGGGGGTCGTACCTGGAGTACTTC. This encodes CASSRRGSYLEYF. The rearrangement joins TRBV12-3 or TRBV12-4 to TRBJ2-7; TRBD1 might be the D (6 bases). Trimming removed 6 bases at V and 11 bases at J, with 20 bases between. This CDR3 is 13 amino acids long.

This clonotype came up many times. The chain recombines TRBV27 with TRBJ1-5; 10 bases are a match to TRBD1. This CDR3 has 16 residues. V gave up 7 bases and J gave up 4 bases; unmatched junction bases: 10. The germline gives CDR1 MNHEY, CDR2 SMNVEV (reference sequence). CDR3: CASKPLGTGANQPQHF. CDR3 in DNA: TGTGCCAGCAAGCCCCTCGGGACAGGGGCGAATCAGCCCCAGCATTTT.

This clonotype was counted many times. J is TRBJ2-2 and V is TRBV12-3 or TRBV12-4; a weak D match, TRBD2 (6 bases). The germline V and J ends were trimmed by 7 bases and 0 bases, with 12 bases remaining between them. The CDR3 totals 15 residues. The CDR3 protein is CASTAGPSNTGELFF. For the CDR3, the DNA is TGTGCCAGCACGGCGGGGCCATCGAACACCGGGGAGCTGTTTTTT.

The chain has TRBV5-1 and TRBJ2-7; the D gene is possibly TRBD1 (6 bases). Germline CDR1 reads SGHRS; CDR2 reads YFSETQ. The germline V and J ends were trimmed by 4 bases and 5 bases, with 16 bases remaining between them. The CDR3 covers 14 residues. The DNA for the CDR3 is TGCGCCAGCAGCCCTAAACTACAGGGTAACGAGCAGTACTTC. This gives the protein CASSPKLQGNEQYF. Looking up the rest from reference TRBV5-1 and TRBJ2-7 gives the full variable domain: KAGVTQTPRYLIKTRGQQVTLSCSPISGHRSVSWYQQTPGQGLQFLFEYFSETQRNKGNFPGRFSGRQFSNSRSEMNVSTLELGDSALYLCASSPKLQGNEQYFGPGTRLTVT.

The gene calls are TRBV6-1 and TRBJ2-1, with 7 bases aligning to TRBD2. The ends lost 5 bases at V and 9 bases at J; junction bases unmatched: 13. From germline, CDR1 is MNHNS and CDR2 SASEGT. The CDR3 covers 15 residues. As DNA, the CDR3 is TGTGCCAGCAGTCCTTCTAGCGGTGGTATTTTTGAGCAGTTCTTC. Residues: CASSPSSGGIFEQFF.

About this clonotype: A much larger clone is a single base away; this may be a read error. The genes are TRBV12-3 or TRBV12-4 and TRBJ2-5; D might be TRBD2 (6 bases). The CDR3 covers 12 residues. CDR3 in DNA: TGTGTCAGCAGAGGCGGGGCCGAGACCCAGTACTTC. This sequence encodes CVSRGGAETQYF.

This clonotype has a count of ten or more. The rearrangement uses TRBV6-1 and TRBJ1-4; D is undetermined. The V end was cut by 7 bases, the J end by 0 bases, with 15 bases between. Germline CDR1 MNHNS, CDR2 SASEGT. The length of the CDR3 is 16 residues. CDR3 protein: CASTRWASTTNEKLFF. The CDR3 DNA reads as TGTGCCAGCACCCGATGGGCTTCGACAACTAATGAAAAACTGTTTTTT.

A note on this clonotype: A read error may produce the germline difference seen at one junction end. CDR3 coding DNA: TGTGCCAGCAGCTTTGTGGTCCCCGGGGAGCTGTCTTTT. This codes for CASSFVVPGELSF. The chain uses TRBV7-8 and TRBJ2-2; tentative D call: TRBD2 (5 bases). Germline V gene sequence: CDR1 SGHVS, CDR2 FQNEAQ. This CDR3 is built from 13 residues.

This clonotype showed up many times. The rearrangement links TRBV28 to TRBJ1-1, with a tentative D call TRBD1 (5 bases). The CDR3 has 14 residues. The V gene lost 4 bases and the J gene lost 1 base, with 10 bases spanning the gap. Germline CDR1 is MDHEN and CDR2 is SYDVKM. The CDR3 spells CASSSGGANTEAFF. In DNA form, the CDR3 reads TGTGCCAGCAGTTCTGGCGGGGCGAACACTGAAGCTTTCTTT. The full variable domain, with the rest looked up from reference TRBV28 and TRBJ1-1, is DVKVTQSSRYLVKRTGEKVFLECVQDMDHENMFWYRQDPGLGLRLIYFSYDVKMKEKGDIPEGYSVSREKKERFSLILESASTNQTSMYLCASSSGGANTEAFFGQGTRLTVV.

There are many counts of this clonotype. The junction does not match germline at one end; this may be a read error. The chain has TRBV20-1 and TRBJ1-1; D unresolved. The CDR3 covers 13 residues. CDR1 and CDR2 (germline): DFQATT, SNEGSKA (reference sequence). CDR3 loop: CSARRHTNPEAFF. CDR3 bases: TGCAGTGCCAGACGCCACACGAACCCTGAAGCTTTCTTT.

The CDR3 protein is CASSSDGGPGELFF. The CDR3 DNA reads as TGTGCCAGCAGCTCCGATGGGGGTCCCGGGGAGCTGTTTTTT. This chain uses TRBV7-9 with TRBJ2-2; either TRBD1 or TRBD2 may fit D (5 bases each). Between the trimmed V and J ends, which lost 4 bases and 6 bases, there was a span of 12 bases. Germline assignment: CDR1 SEHNR and CDR2 FQNEAQ (reference sequence). The CDR3 is 14 residues long.

V gene TRBV11-2 combines with J gene TRBJ2-5; D is perhaps TRBD2 (5 bases). The CDR3 has 16 residues. Germline loops: CDR1 SGHAT, CDR2 FQNNGV. Trimming stripped 5 bases from V and 7 bases from J, with 23 bases between. The CDR3: CASSKEVAPALSTQYF. The CDR3 coding sequence is TGTGCCAGCAGCAAAGAGGTAGCGCCCGCCCTTTCGACCCAGTACTTC.

This clonotype was seen repeatedly, ten times or more. The J gene is TRBJ2-5, the V gene TRBV2, with D possibly being TRBD2 (6 bases). The CDR3 spans 14 residues. V lost 4 bases, J lost 1 base, and 10 bases lay in between. Germline values: CDR1 SNHLY, CDR2 FYNNEI. CDR3 loop: CASSALGSQETQYF. The CDR3 DNA reads as TGTGCCAGCAGTGCTCTCGGGAGCCAAGAGACCCAGTACTTC.